The rows below give T cell receptor beta chains drawn from one sample of a study of cytomegalovirus exposure and HLA in healthy donors. The repertoire was sequenced with immunoSEQ multiplex PCR; TCRdb's copy has only in-frame clones and lacks some. The sample has 170,000 or so clones, under 85% seen once. Sample: PBMCs. Source of these receptors: a male donor in good health and CMV-seronegative. Each CDR3 is given with its conserved first and last residue. The D gene is left open where the match is weak. Not all rows give a size; the values are once, few, many and, for expanded clones, a class.

NA	TRBD1	TRBV10-1	TRBJ2-2	CASSPGQGSGELFF	TGCGCCAGCAGTCCGGGACAGGGGTCCGGGGAGCTGTTTTTT
NA	NA	TRBV27	TRBJ2-3	CASSPTGSTDTQYF	TGTGCCAGCAGTCCCACGGGGTCGACAGATACGCAGTATTTT
NA	TRBD2	TRBV6-5	TRBJ2-1	CASSQTSGAYNEQFF	TGTGCCAGCAGTCAGACTAGCGGGGCCTACAATGAGCAGTTCTTC
NA	NA	TRBV5-4	TRBJ1-5	CASSTDGGNQPQHF	TGTGCCAGCAGCACGGACGGGGGGAATCAGCCCCAGCATTTT
many	NA	TRBV6-5	TRBJ1-5	CAGEDTEGGNQPQHF	TGTGCCGGCGAGGATACAGAGGGGGGCAATCAGCCCCAGCATTTT
few	NA	TRBV14	TRBJ2-1	CASSQDPGFSYNEQFF	TGTGCCAGCAGCCAAGATCCGGGATTCTCCTACAATGAGCAGTTCTTC
NA	TRBD2	TRBV4-2	TRBJ2-3	CASSQGLAGSHDTQYF	TGTGCCAGCAGCCAAGGACTAGCGGGAAGTCACGATACGCAGTATTTT
NA	TRBD2	TRBV10-3	TRBJ2-1	CAIAGPERLAGEAYNEQFF	TGTGCCATCGCCGGGCCGGAAAGGCTAGCGGGAGAAGCCTACAATGAGCAGTTCTTC
NA	TRBD2	TRBV11-1	TRBJ2-1	CASSLVAGGASYNEQFF	TGTGCCAGCAGCTTGGTTGCGGGAGGCGCCTCCTACAATGAGCAGTTCTTC
NA	NA	TRBV6-1	TRBJ1-1	CASSESQGISEAFF	TGTGCCAGCAGTGAATCACAGGGAATATCTGAAGCTTTCTTT
NA	NA	TRBV27	TRBJ1-5	CASSLNRAQNQPQHF	TGTGCCAGCAGTTTGAACAGGGCACAAAATCAGCCCCAGCATTTT
NA	NA	TRBV30	TRBJ1-5	CAWSIGRDQPQHF	TGTGCCTGGAGTATAGGCAGGGATCAGCCCCAGCATTTT
once	NA	TRBV15	TRBJ1-4	CATSRERPGGEKLFF	TGTGCCACCAGCAGAGAACGCCCCGGAGGGGAAAAACTGTTTTTT
once	TRBD2	TRBV28	TRBJ2-1	CASSLNPGTSGRGEQFF	TGTGCCAGCAGTTTAAATCCCGGGACTAGCGGGAGGGGTGAGCAGTTCTTC
NA	TRBD2	TRBV28	TRBJ2-1	CASRKGLAGANEQFF	TGTGCCAGCAGAAAGGGACTAGCGGGAGCGAATGAGCAGTTCTTC
NA	TRBD2	TRBV6-5	TRBJ2-7	CASIKRGPSYEQYF	TGTGCCAGCATTAAGCGGGGGCCGTCCTACGAGCAGTACTTC
NA	TRBD1	TRBV6-5	TRBJ2-7	CASSYDGQATYEQYF	TGTGCCAGCAGTTACGACGGACAGGCAACCTACGAGCAGTACTTC
NA	TRBD1	TRBV18	TRBJ1-3	CASSPDRGLKYSSGNTIYF	TGTGCCAGCTCACCAGACAGGGGGCTAAAGTATAGCTCTGGAAACACCATATATTTT
NA	TRBD1	TRBV29-1	TRBJ2-7	CSVGDRQYEQYF	TGCAGCGTTGGGGACAGGCAGTACGAGCAGTACTTC
NA	TRBD1	TRBV5-1	TRBJ2-7	CASSIPGQPTYEQYF	TGCGCCAGCAGCATCCCGGGACAGCCAACCTACGAGCAGTACTTC
NA	TRBD1	TRBV5-1	TRBJ2-7	CAGSPAGTGTYEQYF	TGCGCCGGCAGCCCGGCTGGGACAGGGACCTACGAGCAGTACTTC
NA	NA	TRBV6-6	TRBJ2-1	CASSPRSQRADEQLF	TGTGCCAGCAGCCCTAGGAGCCAGCGGGCAGATGAGCAGCTCTTC
NA	NA	TRBV5-1	TRBJ1-2	CASSLDRYYGYTF	TGCGCCAGCAGCTTAGACAGATACTATGGCTACACCTTC
NA	TRBD1	TRBV4-3	TRBJ2-7	CASSHPGQGHYEQYF	TGCGCCAGCAGCCATCCGGGACAGGGTCACTACGAGCAGTACTTC
NA	NA	TRBV4-3	TRBJ2-6	CASSQDWSSGANVLTF	TGCGCCAGCAGCCAAGATTGGAGCTCTGGGGCCAACGTCCTGACTTTC
NA	TRBD2	TRBV4-3	TRBJ2-3	CASSQEWGRAISTDTQYF	TGCGCCAGCAGCCAAGAATGGGGGAGGGCCATTTCCACAGATACGCAGTATTTT
NA	TRBD2	TRBV28	TRBJ2-5	CASSPDLAGGETQYF	TGTGCCAGCAGCCCGGATCTAGCGGGTGGAGAGACCCAGTACTTC
NA	NA	TRBV19	TRBJ1-5	CASSIARRGGNQPQHF	TGTGCCAGTAGTATAGCGCGGAGGGGTGGCAATCAGCCCCAGCATTTT
NA	NA	TRBV27	TRBJ1-2	CASRETVWAYGYTF	TGTGCCAGCAGGGAAACGGTGTGGGCCTATGGCTACACCTTC
NA	NA	TRBV28	TRBJ2-3	CASSFQGLTDTQYF	TGTGCCAGCAGTTTCCAGGGGCTCACAGATACGCAGTATTTT
NA	NA	TRBV6-6	TRBJ2-7	CASSYSYREGAEQYF	TGTGCCAGCAGTTACTCGTATCGGGAGGGGGCCGAGCAGTACTTC
few	TRBD2	TRBV5-6	TRBJ2-1	CASSLSTSGGPRNEQFF	TGTGCCAGCAGCTTGTCAACTAGCGGGGGGCCCCGGAATGAGCAGTTCTTC
NA	TRBD1	TRBV28	TRBJ1-1	CASPAKSYLGQGANTEAFF	TGTGCCAGCCCAGCCAAGTCGTATCTGGGACAGGGGGCGAACACTGAAGCTTTCTTT
NA	NA	TRBV15	TRBJ1-5	CATAPSSYNQPQHF	TGTGCCACCGCCCCGAGTAGCTACAATCAGCCCCAGCATTTT
NA	NA	TRBV11-2	TRBJ1-3	CASSRTTGTGSGNTIYF	TGTGCCAGCAGCCGGACTACCGGGACGGGCTCTGGAAACACCATATATTTT
NA	TRBD1	TRBV6-5	TRBJ2-1	CASSYSRQGVDEQFF	TGTGCCAGCAGTTACTCGAGACAGGGAGTAGATGAGCAGTTCTTC
NA	TRBD1	TRBV6-6	TRBJ2-1	CASSRVTGGSEQFF	TGTGCCAGCAGCCGAGTGACAGGGGGGAGTGAGCAGTTCTTC
NA	NA	TRBV5-1	TRBJ2-1	CASSFGLLGANEQFF	TGCGCCAGCAGCTTTGGACTACTAGGGGCCAATGAGCAGTTCTTC
NA	TRBD1	TRBV6-5	TRBJ2-7	CASSYSVPRTGAKQYF	TGTGCCAGCAGTTACTCCGTCCCCAGGACAGGGGCGAAGCAGTACTTC
NA	NA	TRBV9	TRBJ2-3	CASSVGKLEPDTQYF	TGTGCCAGCAGCGTAGGAAAATTAGAACCAGATACGCAGTATTTT
NA	NA	TRBV7-9	TRBJ2-7	CASSLKSSYEQYF	TGTGCCAGCAGCTTAAAGAGCTCCTACGAGCAGTACTTC
few	TRBD2	TRBV18	TRBJ2-4	CASSPRLAGGKNIQYF	TGTGCCAGCTCACCCCGACTAGCGGGGGGTAAAAACATTCAGTACTTC
NA	NA	TRBV7-9	TRBJ2-3	CASRFRADTQYF	TGTGCCAGCAGATTCAGGGCGGATACGCAGTATTTT
NA	TRBD1	TRBV6-6	TRBJ1-1	CASRIQGTTEAFF	TGTGCCAGCAGGATACAGGGGACGACTGAAGCTTTCTTT
once	TRBD1	TRBV6-7	TRBJ1-1	CASKGRTGIGEAFF	TGTGCCAGCAAAGGCCGGACAGGGATTGGTGAAGCTTTCTTT